These 17 T cell receptor beta chains were all obtained from the same sample, sequenced in a study of CD8+ T cells in alopecia areata. The sequencing template was cDNA reverse transcribed from extracted RNA. TCRdb keeps only in-frame clones here, not all; method: immunoSEQ multiplex PCR. The repertoire holds a few hundred thousand clones, around two fifths seen once, with 0.48% in the top ten. The treatment denotes: oral pan-JAK inhibitor, 5-10 mg twice daily. The starting material was CD4+ T cells sorted from blood, obtained between weeks 30 and 35, from a patient treated with tofacitinib. The receptors were sampled from a human donor with alopecia areata.

This rearrangement joins TRBV4-1 to TRBJ1-1; D is uncertain. CDR1 is MGHRA and CDR2 is YSYEKL in the germline V gene. Deletions cut 3 bases from V and 0 bases from J, with 23 bases between. This CDR3 contains 19 residues. The CDR3, as DNA: TGCGCCAGCAGCCACATCTTCCAATCCCTCCTCCACATGAACACTGAAGCTTTCTTT. Its protein is CASSHIFQSLLHMNTEAFF.

The chain has TRBV28 and TRBJ2-1; the match to TRBD1 covers 9 bases. The CDR3 extends over 15 amino acids. Germline CDR1 MDHEN, CDR2 SYDVKM. Losses at the gene ends were 5 bases for V and 3 bases for J; bases not matched to a gene: 5. CDR3 sequence reads: CASSRGDRDYNEQFF. In nucleotides, the CDR3 is TGTGCCAGCAGTCGGGGGGACAGGGACTACAATGAGCAGTTCTTC.

This chain joins TRBV29-1 and TRBJ2-5, with 10 bases that match TRBD2. There are 14 residues in the CDR3. The germline V gene has CDR1 SQVTM and CDR2 ANQGSEA. With V trimmed by 4 bases and J by 5 bases, 7 bases remained unmatched. CDR3 residues: CSVAASGRGETQYF. CDR3 DNA: TGCAGCGTTGCGGCTAGCGGGAGAGGGGAGACCCAGTACTTC. Based on the CDR3 plus reference TRBV29-1 and TRBJ2-5, the full variable domain is SAVISQKPSRDICQRGTSLTIQCQVDSQVTMMFWYRQQPGQSLTLIATANQGSEATYESGFVIDKFPISRPNLTFSTLTVSNMSPEDSSIYLCSVAASGRGETQYFGPGTRLLVL.

The chain uses TRBV10-3 and TRBJ2-5; maybe TRBD1 (6 bases). Germline V gives CDR1 ENHRY, CDR2 SYGVKD. The length of the CDR3 is 13 residues. Trimming left V 5 bases short and J 0 bases short, with 7 bases between. The CDR3 spells CAISRQDQETQYF. CDR3 nucleotides: TGTGCCATCAGTCGACAGGACCAAGAGACCCAGTACTTC.

This chain connects TRBV7-9 to TRBJ2-7, with D perhaps matching TRBD1 (5 bases). The CDR3 spans 12 residues. The V end was cut by 4 bases, the J end by 9 bases, with 13 bases between. Germline-derived CDR1 and CDR2 are SEHNR and FQNEAQ (reference sequence). The CDR3 DNA is TGTGCCAGCAGCTCAACAGGACGTGGGCAGTACTTC. It translates to CASSSTGRGQYF.

The chain links TRBV14 to TRBJ1-2; D gene unclear. In germline, CDR1 is SGHDN, CDR2 FVKESK. V was clipped by 6 bases and J by 8 bases, with 16 bases between them. The length of the CDR3 is 13 residues. CDR3 sequence (DNA): TGTGCCAGCAGTCGGCTACTTTTCCGCGGCTACACCTTC. Translating gives CASSRLLFRGYTF.

The chain links TRBV7-9 to TRBJ2-7, with 7 bases aligning to TRBD1. The CDR3 covers 16 residues. The junction had 9 bases not matched to a gene; V was cut back by 4 bases and J by 0 bases. The V gene's germline CDR1 is SEHNR and CDR2 FQNEAQ (reference sequence). CDR3 sequence: CASSSAPTGNSYEQYF. The DNA of the CDR3 is TGTGCCAGCAGCTCTGCTCCGACAGGGAACTCCTACGAGCAGTACTTC.

This clone showed up many times. The chain carries TRBV7-2 and TRBJ2-7; 11 nucleotides agree with TRBD2. The junction had 2 bases not matched to a gene; V was cut back by 4 bases and J by 0 bases. CDR1 and CDR2 (germline): SGHTA, FQGNSA. The CDR3 has 15 residues. CDR3: CASSYSGRASYEQYF. CDR3 in DNA: TGTGCCAGCAGCTATAGCGGGAGGGCCTCCTACGAGCAGTACTTC.

V gene TRBV5-8 combines with J gene TRBJ2-3; D gene uncertain. V lost 1 base and J 6 bases, leaving 6 bases between the germline ends. Germline-derived CDR1 and CDR2 are SGHTS and YDEGEE. The CDR3 extends over 12 amino acids. CDR3 amino acids: CASSLFSDTQYF. The CDR3 nucleotides read TGTGCCAGCAGCTTGTTTTCGGATACGCAGTATTTT. Full variable domain (outside the CDR3, taken from reference TRBV5-8 and TRBJ2-3): EAGVTQSPTHLIKTRGQQATLRCSPISGHTSVYWYQQALGLGLQFLLWYDEGEERNRGNFPPRFSGRQFPNYSSELNVNALELEDSALYLCASSLFSDTQYFGPGTRLTVL.

V usage is TRBV6-1 and J usage is TRBJ2-7, with D possibly matching TRBD1 (5 bases). This CDR3 comprises 13 residues. The germline V gene encodes CDR1 MNHNS and CDR2 SASEGT. Trimming took off 1 base at V and 9 bases at J, with 13 bases between the two ends. CDR3 sequence reads: CASSEGPGQGQYF. The CDR3 region has the DNA TGTGCCAGCAGTGAAGGCCCCGGCCAGGGGCAGTACTTC.

There are a few counts of this clone. The chain couples TRBV11-1 to TRBJ2-1; weak D call: TRBD1 (6 bases). The V end was cut by 4 bases, the J end by 3 bases, with 10 bases between. CDR1 and CDR2 from the germline V gene are SGHAT and FQDESV (reference sequence). The CDR3 has 14 amino acids. This chain's CDR3 is CASSSKTGYNEQFF. The CDR3 DNA reads as TGTGCCAGCAGCTCCAAGACAGGCTACAATGAGCAGTTCTTC.

As for this clone: The same CDR3 arises from other DNA sequences in this sample as well. The CDR3 coding sequence is TGCAGCGTTGAGTCTGCGGCCGGGGGCACCGGGGAGCTGTTTTTT. Amino acid sequence: CSVESAAGGTGELFF. The chain carries TRBV29-1 and TRBJ2-2, with D maybe TRBD2 (6 bases). Trimming pared 3 bases from V and 4 bases from J, leaving 15 bases between. This CDR3 comprises 15 residues. Germline-derived CDR1 and CDR2 are SQVTM and ANQGSEA.

This sequence joins TRBV7-3 and TRBJ2-3; TRBD2 agrees at 7 bases. V was pared by 1 base and J by 4 bases, with 5 bases of the junction left unmatched. This CDR3 contains 15 residues. CDR1 is SGHTA and CDR2 is FQGTGA in the germline V gene. The CDR3 DNA reads TGTGCCAGCAGCTTAAGGGGGAGGGCCCCAGATACGCAGTATTTT. It translates to CASSLRGRAPDTQYF.

V usage is TRBV15 and J usage is TRBJ2-2; 9 bases fit TRBD1. Germline CDR1 is LNHNV and CDR2 is YYDKDF (reference sequence). The CDR3 has 16 amino acids. Losses at the gene ends were 0 bases for V and 7 bases for J; bases not matched to a gene: 6. CDR3 sequence reads: CATSREGQGTVGELFF. The DNA for the CDR3 is TGTGCCACCAGCAGAGAGGGACAGGGAACGGTCGGGGAGCTGTTTTTT.

The V and J genes are TRBV25-1 and TRBJ1-6, with a tentative D call TRBD1 (5 bases). V lost 3 bases and J lost 7, with 19 bases in between. The length of the CDR3 is 17 residues. Germline-derived CDR1 and CDR2 are MGHDK and SYGVNS. The CDR3 DNA reads as TGTGCCAGCAGTGATCGAAGGGGATCCCTTGGAAATTCACCCCTCCACTTT. Translated, it gives CASSDRRGSLGNSPLHF.

V and J are TRBV30 and TRBJ2-6; D unresolved. The CDR3 contains 13 residues. The germline V gene encodes CDR1 GTSNPN and CDR2 SVGIG (reference sequence). V was pared by 3 bases and J by 4 bases, with 7 bases between. The CDR3 sequence is CAWRLAGANVLTF. The CDR3 DNA reads TGTGCCTGGAGGCTGGCAGGGGCCAACGTCCTGACTTTC.

This clone has only a few counts. The CDR3 region is CACCGGSTEAFF. DNA for the CDR3: TGTGCCTGTTGCGGAGGGAGCACTGAAGCTTTCTTT. This sequence joins TRBV30 and TRBJ1-1; D not resolved. Germline V gene sequence: CDR1 GTSNPN, CDR2 SVGIG (reference sequence). This CDR3 is built from 12 residues. V lost 6 bases and J lost 4, with 12 bases in between. Supplemented by reference TRBV30 and TRBJ1-1, the full variable domain reads SQTIHQWPATLVQPVGSPLSLECTVEGTSNPNLYWYRQAAGRGLQLLFYSVGIGQISSEVPQNLSASRPQDRQFILSSKKLLLSDSGFYLCACCGGSTEAFFGQGTRLTVV.